This TCR beta chain was documented in a study of blood T cell repertoires in COVID-19. TCRdb's table, derived via immunoSEQ multiplex PCR, lists solely in-frame clones and lacks some. The data show around 300,000 clones, with about 89% seen just once and about 1.8% held by the top ten. Deletions cut 3 bases from V and 5 bases from J, with 13 bases between. Germline V gives CDR1 LGHDT, CDR2 YNNKEL (reference sequence). CDR3 length equals 15 residues. Participants spanned ages about 18 to 89 years and resided in roughly 22 US areas. Sequencing was performed on PBMCs or T cells enriched from blood (not recorded which). This chain links TRBV3-1 (or the pseudogene TRBV3-2) with TRBJ1-4; D is unclear. The source of this sequence is a woman aged 40 to 50 who had recovered from COVID-19. The CDR3 bases are TGTGCCAGCAGCCACCCCAGGATGTCCAATGAAAAACTGTTTTTT. Its protein product is CASSHPRMSNEKLFF.